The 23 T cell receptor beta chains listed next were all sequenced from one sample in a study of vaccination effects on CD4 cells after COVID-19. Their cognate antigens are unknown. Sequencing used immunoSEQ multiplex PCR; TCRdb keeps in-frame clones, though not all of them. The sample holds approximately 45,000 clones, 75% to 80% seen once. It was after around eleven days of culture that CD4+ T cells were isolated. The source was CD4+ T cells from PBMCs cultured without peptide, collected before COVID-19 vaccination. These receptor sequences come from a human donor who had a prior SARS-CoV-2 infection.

The CDR3: CASSWTGNYGYTF. CDR3 coding DNA: TGTGCCAGCAGTTGGACAGGGAACTATGGCTACACCTTC. V is TRBV6-5 and J is TRBJ1-2; 8 positions agree with TRBD1. The CDR3 has 13 amino acids. Germline trimming cut 4 bases from V and 2 bases from J; bases unmatched to any gene: 0. Per the germline V gene, CDR1 is MNHEY and CDR2 is SVGAGI.

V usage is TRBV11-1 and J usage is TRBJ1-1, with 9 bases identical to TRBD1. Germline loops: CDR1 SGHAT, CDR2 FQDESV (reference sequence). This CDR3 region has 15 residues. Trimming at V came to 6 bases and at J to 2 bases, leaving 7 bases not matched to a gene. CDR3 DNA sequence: TGTGCCAGCAGTTCCCACAGGGGGCCAAACACTGAAGCTTTCTTT. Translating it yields CASSSHRGPNTEAFF.

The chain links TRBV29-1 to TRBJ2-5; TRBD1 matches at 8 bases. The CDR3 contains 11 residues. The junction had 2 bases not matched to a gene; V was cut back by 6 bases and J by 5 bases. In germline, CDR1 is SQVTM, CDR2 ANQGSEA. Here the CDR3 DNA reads TGCAGCGTCCGACAGGGGGAGACCCAGTACTTC. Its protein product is CSVRQGETQYF. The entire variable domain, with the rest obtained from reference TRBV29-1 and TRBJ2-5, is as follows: SAVISQKPSRDICQRGTSLTIQCQVDSQVTMMFWYRQQPGQSLTLIATANQGSEATYESGFVIDKFPISRPNLTFSTLTVSNMSPEDSSIYLCSVRQGETQYFGPGTRLLVL.

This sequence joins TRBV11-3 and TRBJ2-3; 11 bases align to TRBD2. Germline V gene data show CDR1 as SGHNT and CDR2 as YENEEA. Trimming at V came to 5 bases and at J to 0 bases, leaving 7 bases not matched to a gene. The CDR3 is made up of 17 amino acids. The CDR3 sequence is CASSTPTSGTSTDTQYF. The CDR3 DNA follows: TGTGCCAGCAGCACGCCGACTAGCGGGACGAGCACAGATACGCAGTATTTT.

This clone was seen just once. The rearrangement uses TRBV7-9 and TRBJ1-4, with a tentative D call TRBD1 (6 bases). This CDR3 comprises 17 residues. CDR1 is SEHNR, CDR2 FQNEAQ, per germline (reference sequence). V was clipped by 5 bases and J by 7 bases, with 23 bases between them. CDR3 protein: CASSERGGTLSGEKLFF. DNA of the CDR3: TGTGCCAGCAGCGAGAGGGGGGGGACCCTCTCCGGTGAAAAACTGTTTTTT.

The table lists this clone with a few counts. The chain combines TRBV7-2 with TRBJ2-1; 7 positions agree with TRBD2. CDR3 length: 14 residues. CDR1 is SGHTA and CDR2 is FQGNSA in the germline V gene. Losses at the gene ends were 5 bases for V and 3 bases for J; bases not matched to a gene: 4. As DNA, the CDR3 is TGTGCCAGCAGCCCAGGACTAGTCTACAATGAGCAGTTCTTC. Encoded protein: CASSPGLVYNEQFF.

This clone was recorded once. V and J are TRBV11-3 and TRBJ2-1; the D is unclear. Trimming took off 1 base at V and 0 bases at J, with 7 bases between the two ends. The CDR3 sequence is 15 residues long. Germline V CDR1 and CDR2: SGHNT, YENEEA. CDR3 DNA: TGTGCCAGCAGCTTAGCCTCGAGCTCCTACAATGAGCAGTTCTTC. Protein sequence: CASSLASSSYNEQFF.

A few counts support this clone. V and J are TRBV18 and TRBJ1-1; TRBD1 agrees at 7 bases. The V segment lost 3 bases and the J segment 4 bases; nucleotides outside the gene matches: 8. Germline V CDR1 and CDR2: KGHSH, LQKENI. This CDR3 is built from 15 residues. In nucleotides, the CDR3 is TGTGCCAGCTCACCGCTGACAGGGCCTGGCACTGAAGCTTTCTTT. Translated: CASSPLTGPGTEAFF.

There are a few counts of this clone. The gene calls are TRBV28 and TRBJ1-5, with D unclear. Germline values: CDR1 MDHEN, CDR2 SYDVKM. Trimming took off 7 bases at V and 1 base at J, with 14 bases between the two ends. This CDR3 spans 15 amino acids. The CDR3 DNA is TGTGCCAGCACCTCCATGGGTAGAAGCAATCAGCCCCAGCATTTT. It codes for CASTSMGRSNQPQHF.

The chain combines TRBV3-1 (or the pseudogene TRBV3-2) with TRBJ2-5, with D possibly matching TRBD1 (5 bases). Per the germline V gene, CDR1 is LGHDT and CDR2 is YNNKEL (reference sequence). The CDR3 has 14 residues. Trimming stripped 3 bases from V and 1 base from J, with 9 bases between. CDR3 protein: CASSHRGSQETQYF. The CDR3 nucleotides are TGTGCCAGCAGCCATAGGGGCAGCCAAGAGACCCAGTACTTC.

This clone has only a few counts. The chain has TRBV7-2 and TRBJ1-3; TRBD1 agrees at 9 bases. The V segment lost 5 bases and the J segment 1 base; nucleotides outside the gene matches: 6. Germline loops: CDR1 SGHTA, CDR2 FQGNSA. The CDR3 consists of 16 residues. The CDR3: CASSRLQGASGNTIYF. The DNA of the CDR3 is TGTGCCAGCAGCAGGCTACAGGGGGCTTCTGGAAACACCATATATTTT. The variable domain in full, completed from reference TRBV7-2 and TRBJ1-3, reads GAGVSQSPSNKVTEKGKDVELRCDPISGHTALYWYRQSLGQGLEFLIYFQGNSAPDKSGLPSDRFSAERTGGSVSTLTIQRTQQEDSAVYLCASSRLQGASGNTIYFGEGSWLTVV.

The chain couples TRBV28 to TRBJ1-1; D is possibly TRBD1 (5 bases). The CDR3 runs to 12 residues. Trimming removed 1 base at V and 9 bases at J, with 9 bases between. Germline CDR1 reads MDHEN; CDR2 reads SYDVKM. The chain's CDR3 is CASSLYRGKAFF. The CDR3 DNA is TGTGCCAGCAGTTTATATCGGGGGAAAGCTTTCTTT.

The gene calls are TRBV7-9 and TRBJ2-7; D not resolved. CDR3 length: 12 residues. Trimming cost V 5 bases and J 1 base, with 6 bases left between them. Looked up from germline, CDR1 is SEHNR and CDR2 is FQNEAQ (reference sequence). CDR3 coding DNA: TGTGCCAGCAGCAGATTGTCCTACGAGCAGTACTTC. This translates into CASSRLSYEQYF.

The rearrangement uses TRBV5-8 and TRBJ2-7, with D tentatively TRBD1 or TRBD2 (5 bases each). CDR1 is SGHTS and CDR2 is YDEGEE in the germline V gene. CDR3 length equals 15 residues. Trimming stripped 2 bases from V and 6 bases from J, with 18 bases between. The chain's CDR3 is CASSFGTSPTPEQYF. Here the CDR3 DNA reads TGTGCCAGCAGCTTCGGGACGTCGCCGACTCCCGAGCAGTACTTC.

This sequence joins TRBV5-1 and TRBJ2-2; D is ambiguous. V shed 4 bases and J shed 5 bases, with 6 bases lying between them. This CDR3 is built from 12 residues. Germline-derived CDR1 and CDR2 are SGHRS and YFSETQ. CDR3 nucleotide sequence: TGCGCCAGCAGCCCGGTAACCGGGGAGCTGTTTTTT. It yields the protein CASSPVTGELFF.

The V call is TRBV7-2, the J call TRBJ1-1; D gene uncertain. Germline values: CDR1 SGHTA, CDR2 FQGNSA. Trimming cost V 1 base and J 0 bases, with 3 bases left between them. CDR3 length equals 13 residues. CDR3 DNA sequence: TGTGCCAGCAGCTTAGATCTGAACACTGAAGCTTTCTTT. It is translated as CASSLDLNTEAFF.

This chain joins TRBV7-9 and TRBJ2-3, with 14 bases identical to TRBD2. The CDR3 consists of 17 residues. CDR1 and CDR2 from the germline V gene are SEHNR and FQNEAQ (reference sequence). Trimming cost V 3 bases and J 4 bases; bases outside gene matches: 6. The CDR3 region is CASSFSSGLAGADTQYF. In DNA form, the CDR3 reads TGTGCCAGCAGCTTTAGTTCGGGACTAGCGGGAGCAGATACGCAGTATTTT.

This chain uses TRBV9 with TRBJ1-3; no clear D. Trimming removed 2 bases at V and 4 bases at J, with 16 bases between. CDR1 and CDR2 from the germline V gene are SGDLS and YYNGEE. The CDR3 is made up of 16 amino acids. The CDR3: CASSVDPGPEGNTIYF. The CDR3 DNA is TGTGCCAGCAGCGTCGACCCGGGCCCGGAGGGAAACACCATATATTTT.

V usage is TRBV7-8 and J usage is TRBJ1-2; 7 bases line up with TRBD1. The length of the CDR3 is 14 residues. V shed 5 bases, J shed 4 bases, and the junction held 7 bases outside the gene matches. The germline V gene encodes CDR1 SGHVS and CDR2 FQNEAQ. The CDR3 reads CASSPGGPSYGYTF. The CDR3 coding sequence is TGTGCCAGCAGCCCAGGGGGGCCCAGCTATGGCTACACCTTC.

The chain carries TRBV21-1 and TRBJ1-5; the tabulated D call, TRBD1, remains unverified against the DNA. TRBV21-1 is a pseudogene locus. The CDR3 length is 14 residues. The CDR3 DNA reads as TGTGCCAGCTGCCGACAGGGGATAAATCAGCCCCAGCATTTT. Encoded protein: CASCRQGINQPQHF.

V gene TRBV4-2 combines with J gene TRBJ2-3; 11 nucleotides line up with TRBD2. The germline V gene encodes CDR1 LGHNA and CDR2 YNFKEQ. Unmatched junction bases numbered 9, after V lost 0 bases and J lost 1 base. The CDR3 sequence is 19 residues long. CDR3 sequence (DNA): TGTGCCAGCAGCCAAGATTTGGGGGGGACTAGCGGAGGCACAGATACGCAGTATTTT. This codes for CASSQDLGGTSGGTDTQYF.

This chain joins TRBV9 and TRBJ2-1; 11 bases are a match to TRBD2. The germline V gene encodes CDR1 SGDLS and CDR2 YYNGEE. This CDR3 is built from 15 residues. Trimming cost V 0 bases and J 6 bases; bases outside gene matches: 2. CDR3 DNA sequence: TGTGCCAGCAGCGTAGTAGCGGGGGGGCGCAATGAGCAGTTCTTC. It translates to CASSVVAGGRNEQFF.

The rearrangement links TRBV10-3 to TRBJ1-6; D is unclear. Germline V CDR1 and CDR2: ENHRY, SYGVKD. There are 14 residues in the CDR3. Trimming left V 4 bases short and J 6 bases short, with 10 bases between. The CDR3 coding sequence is TGTGCCATCAGTGGTCGGGGAGGTAATTCACCCCTCCACTTT. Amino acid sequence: CAISGRGGNSPLHF.